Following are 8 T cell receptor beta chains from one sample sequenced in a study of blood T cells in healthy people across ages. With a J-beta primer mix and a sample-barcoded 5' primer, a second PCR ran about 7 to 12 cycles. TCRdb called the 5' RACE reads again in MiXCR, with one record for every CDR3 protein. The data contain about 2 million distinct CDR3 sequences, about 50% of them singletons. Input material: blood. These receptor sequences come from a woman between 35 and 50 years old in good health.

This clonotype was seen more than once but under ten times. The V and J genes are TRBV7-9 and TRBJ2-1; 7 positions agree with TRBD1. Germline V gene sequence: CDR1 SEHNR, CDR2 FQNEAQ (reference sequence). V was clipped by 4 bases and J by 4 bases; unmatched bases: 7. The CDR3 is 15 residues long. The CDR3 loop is CASSSQGPPYNEQFF. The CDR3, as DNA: TGTGCCAGCAGCTCACAGGGGCCCCCTTACAATGAGCAGTTCTTC. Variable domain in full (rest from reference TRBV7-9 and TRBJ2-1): DTGVSQNPRHKITKRGQNVTFRCDPISEHNRLYWYRQTLGQGPEFLTYFQNEAQLEKSRLLSDRFSAERPKGSFSTLEIQRTEQGDSAMYLCASSSQGPPYNEQFFGPGTRLTVL.

The DNA of the CDR3 is TGTGCCAGCAGCTCCCCCCGTGGGGTCTACTATGGCTACACCTTC. This sequence encodes CASSSPRGVYYGYTF. The chain couples TRBV7-9 to TRBJ1-2; D unresolved. The CDR3 sequence is 15 residues long. CDR1 and CDR2 (germline): SEHNR, FQNEAQ (reference sequence). V lost 4 bases and J lost 3, with 15 bases in between.

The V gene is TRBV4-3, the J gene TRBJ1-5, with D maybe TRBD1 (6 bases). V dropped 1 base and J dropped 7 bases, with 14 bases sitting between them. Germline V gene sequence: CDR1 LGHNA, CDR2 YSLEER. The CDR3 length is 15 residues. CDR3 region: CASSQGGGLGQPQHF. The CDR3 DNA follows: TGCGCCAGCAGCCAAGGAGGGGGTTTGGGACAGCCCCAGCATTTT.

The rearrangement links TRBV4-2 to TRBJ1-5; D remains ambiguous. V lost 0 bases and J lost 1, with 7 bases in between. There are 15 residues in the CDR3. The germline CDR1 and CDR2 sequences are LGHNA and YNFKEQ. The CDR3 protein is CASSQEEGSNQPQHF. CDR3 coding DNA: TGTGCCAGCAGCCAAGAGGAGGGAAGCAATCAGCCCCAGCATTTT.

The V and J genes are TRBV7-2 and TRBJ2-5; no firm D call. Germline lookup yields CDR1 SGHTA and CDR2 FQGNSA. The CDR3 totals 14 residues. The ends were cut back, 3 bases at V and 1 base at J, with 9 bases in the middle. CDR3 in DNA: TGTGCCAGCAGCTTGATAAACAGCCAAGAGACCCAGTACTTC. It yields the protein CASSLINSQETQYF.

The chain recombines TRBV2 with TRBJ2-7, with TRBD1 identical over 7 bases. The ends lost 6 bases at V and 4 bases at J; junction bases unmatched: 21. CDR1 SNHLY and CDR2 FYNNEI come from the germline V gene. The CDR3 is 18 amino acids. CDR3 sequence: CASRLDRAPSAFGYEQYF. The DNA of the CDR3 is TGTGCCAGCAGGCTAGACAGGGCGCCGTCGGCTTTTGGATACGAGCAGTACTTC.

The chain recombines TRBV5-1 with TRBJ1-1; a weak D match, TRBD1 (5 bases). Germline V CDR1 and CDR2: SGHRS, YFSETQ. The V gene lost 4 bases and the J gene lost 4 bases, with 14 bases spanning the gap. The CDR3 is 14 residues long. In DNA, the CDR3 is TGCGCCAGCAGCCGGGCCCAGGGAGCCACTGAAGCTTTCTTT. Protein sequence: CASSRAQGATEAFF. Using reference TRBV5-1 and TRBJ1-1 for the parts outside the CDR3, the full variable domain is KAGVTQTPRYLIKTRGQQVTLSCSPISGHRSVSWYQQTPGQGLQFLFEYFSETQRNKGNFPGRFSGRQFSNSRSEMNVSTLELGDSALYLCASSRAQGATEAFFGQGTRLTVV.

CDR3 bases: TGCGCCAGCAGCCACCGACTAGCGGGGGGGCAGAAGGATACGCAGTATTTT. Its protein product is CASSHRLAGGQKDTQYF. The V and J genes are TRBV4-3 and TRBJ2-3; 14 bases fit TRBD2. The CDR3 runs to 17 residues. Looked up from germline, CDR1 is LGHNA and CDR2 is YSLEER. V was clipped by 3 bases and J by 6 bases; unmatched bases: 8.